This TCR beta chain emerged from a study of memory CD4+ T cells and cytomegalovirus serostatus. Study details: Healthy Belgian adult donors included nine or ten CMV-positive and 24 CMV-negative people. Findings of the study overall: The CMV-associated TCR signature appears largely within the CD4+ memory repertoire.

Germline CDR1 is SGHVS and CDR2 is FQNEAQ. CDR3 length: 14 amino acids. Trimming took off 1 base at V and 0 bases at J, with 4 bases between the two ends. Original analysis: Out-of-frame sequences were removed, leaving a few million distinct TCRbeta sequences. Data came from immunoSEQ multiplex PCR; TCRdb stores just in-frame clones and leaves some out. D and trimming were read from the DNA, whereas the V and J calls and clone size are those reported in that table. This table has over 40,000 clones, about 70% appearing once. This clone was picked up one time. The antigen is not known. Single viable CD3+CD4+CD8-CD45RO+ cells were sorted as the memory CD4+ T cells.

V and J are TRBV7-8 and TRBJ1-3; D is undetermined. The clonotype originates from an adult in good health and CMV-seropositive. Sequenced: memory CD4+ T cells from blood. The CDR3 DNA is TGTGCCAGCAGCTTAGAGAGCTCTGGAAACACCATATATTTT. Its protein product is CASSLESSGNTIYF.